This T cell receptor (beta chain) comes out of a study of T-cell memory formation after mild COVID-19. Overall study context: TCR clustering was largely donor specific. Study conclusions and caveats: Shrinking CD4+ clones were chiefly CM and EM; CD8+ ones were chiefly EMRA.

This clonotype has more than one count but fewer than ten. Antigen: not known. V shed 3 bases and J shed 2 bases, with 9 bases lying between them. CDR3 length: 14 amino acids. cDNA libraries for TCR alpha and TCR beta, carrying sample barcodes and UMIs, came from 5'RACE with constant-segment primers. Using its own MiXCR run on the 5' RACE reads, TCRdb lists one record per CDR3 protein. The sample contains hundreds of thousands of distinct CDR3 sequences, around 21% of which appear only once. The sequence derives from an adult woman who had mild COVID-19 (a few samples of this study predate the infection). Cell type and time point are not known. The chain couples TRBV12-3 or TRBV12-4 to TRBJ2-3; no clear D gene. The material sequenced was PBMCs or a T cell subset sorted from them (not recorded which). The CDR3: CASSLVVSTDTQYF. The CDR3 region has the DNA TGTGCCAGCAGTTTGGTAGTTTCCACAGATACGCAGTATTTT.